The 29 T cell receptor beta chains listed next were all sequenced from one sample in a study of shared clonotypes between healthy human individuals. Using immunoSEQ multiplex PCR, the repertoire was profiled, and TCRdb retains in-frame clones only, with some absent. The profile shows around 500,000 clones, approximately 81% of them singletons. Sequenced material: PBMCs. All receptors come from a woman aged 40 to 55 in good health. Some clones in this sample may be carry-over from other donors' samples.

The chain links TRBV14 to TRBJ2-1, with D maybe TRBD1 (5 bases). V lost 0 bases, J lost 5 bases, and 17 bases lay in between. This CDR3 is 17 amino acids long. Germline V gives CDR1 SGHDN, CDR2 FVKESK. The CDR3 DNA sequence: TGTGCCAGCAGCCAAGAAGGCAGGGTTGTTGCCGACAATGAGCAGTTCTTC. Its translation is CASSQEGRVVADNEQFF.

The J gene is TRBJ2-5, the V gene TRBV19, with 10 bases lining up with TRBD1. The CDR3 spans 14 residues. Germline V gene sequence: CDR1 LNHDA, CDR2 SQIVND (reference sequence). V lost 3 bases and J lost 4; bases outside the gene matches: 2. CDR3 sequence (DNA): TGTGCCAGTAGTATCGGGACAGGGGTAGAGACCCAGTACTTC. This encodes CASSIGTGVETQYF.

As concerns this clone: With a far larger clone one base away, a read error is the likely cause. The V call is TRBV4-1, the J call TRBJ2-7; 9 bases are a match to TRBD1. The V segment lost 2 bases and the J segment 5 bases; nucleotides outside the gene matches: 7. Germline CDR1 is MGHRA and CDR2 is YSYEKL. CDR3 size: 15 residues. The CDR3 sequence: CASSQCGTGWDEQYF. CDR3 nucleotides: TGCGCCAGCAGCCAATGCGGGACAGGGTGGGACGAGCAGTACTTC.

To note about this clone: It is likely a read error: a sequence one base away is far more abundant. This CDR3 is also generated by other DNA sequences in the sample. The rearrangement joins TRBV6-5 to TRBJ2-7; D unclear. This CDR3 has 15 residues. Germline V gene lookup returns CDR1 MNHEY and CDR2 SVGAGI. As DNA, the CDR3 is TGTGCCAGCAGTTACAATGGCGTCAGCTCCTACGAGCAGTACTTT. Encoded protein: CASSYNGVSSYEQYF.

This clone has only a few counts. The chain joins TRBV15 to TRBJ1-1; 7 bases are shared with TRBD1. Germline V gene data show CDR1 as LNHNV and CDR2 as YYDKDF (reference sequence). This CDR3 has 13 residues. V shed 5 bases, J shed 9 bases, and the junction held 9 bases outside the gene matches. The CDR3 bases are TGTGCCACCAGCCAAGAGACAGGGATACAAGCTTTCTTT. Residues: CATSQETGIQAFF. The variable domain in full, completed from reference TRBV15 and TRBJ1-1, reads DAMVIQNPRYQVTQFGKPVTLSCSQTLNHNVMYWYQQKSSQAPKLLFHYYDKDFNNEADTPDNFQSRRPNTSFCFLDIRSPGLGDTAMYLCATSQETGIQAFFGQGTRLTVV.

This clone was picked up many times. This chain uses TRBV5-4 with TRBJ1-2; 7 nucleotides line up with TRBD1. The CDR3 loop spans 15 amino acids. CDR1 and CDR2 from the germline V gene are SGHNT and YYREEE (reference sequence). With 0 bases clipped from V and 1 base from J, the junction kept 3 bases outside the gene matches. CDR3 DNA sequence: TGTGCCAGCAGCTTGGTGGGACAGATTAACTATGGCTACACCTTC. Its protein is CASSLVGQINYGYTF.

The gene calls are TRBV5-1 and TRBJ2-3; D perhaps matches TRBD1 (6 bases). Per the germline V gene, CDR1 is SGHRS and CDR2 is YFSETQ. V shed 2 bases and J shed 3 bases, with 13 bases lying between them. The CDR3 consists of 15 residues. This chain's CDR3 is CASSFSGTRTDTQYF. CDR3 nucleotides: TGCGCCAGCAGCTTCTCCGGGACAAGAACAGATACGCAGTATTTT.

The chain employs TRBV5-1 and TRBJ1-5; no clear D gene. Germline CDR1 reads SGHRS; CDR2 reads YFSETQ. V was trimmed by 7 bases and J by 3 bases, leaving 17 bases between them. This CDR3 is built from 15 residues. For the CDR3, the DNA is TGCGCCAGCGCCCCGTTAAACACGGCCAATCAGCCCCAGCATTTT. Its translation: CASAPLNTANQPQHF.

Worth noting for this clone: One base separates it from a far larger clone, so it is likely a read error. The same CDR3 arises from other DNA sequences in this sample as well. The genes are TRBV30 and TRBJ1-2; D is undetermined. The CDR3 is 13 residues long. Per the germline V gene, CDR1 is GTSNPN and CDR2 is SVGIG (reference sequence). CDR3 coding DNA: TGTGCCTGGATTGGGAGTCCTAACTATGGCTACACATTC. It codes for CAWIGSPNYGYTF.

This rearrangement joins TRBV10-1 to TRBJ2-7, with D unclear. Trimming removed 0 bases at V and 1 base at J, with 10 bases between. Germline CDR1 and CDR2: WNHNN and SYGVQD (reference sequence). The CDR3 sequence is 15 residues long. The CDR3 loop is CASSESRAKSYEQYF. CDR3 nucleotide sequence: TGCGCCAGCAGTGAGTCTAGGGCCAAATCCTACGAGCAGTACTTC.

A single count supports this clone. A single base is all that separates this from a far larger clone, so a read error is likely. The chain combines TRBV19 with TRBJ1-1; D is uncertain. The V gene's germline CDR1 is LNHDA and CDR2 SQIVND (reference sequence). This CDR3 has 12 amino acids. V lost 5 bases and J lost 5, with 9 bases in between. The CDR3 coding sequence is TGTGCCAGTAGTCTGTGGGAAACTGAAGCTTTCTTT. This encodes CASSLWETEAFF.

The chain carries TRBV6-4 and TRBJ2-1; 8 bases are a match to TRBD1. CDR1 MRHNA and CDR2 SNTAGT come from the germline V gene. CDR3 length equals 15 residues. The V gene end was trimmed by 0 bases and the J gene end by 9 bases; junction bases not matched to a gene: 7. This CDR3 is CASSDSEQGVSEQFF. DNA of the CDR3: TGTGCCAGCAGTGACTCCGAACAGGGGGTGAGTGAGCAGTTCTTC.

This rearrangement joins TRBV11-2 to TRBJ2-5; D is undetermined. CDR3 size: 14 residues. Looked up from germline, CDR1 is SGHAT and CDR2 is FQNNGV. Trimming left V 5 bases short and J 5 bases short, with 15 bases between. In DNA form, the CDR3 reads TGTGCCAGCAGCCTCGGGCCTATCGAGGAGACCCAGTACTTC. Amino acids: CASSLGPIEETQYF.

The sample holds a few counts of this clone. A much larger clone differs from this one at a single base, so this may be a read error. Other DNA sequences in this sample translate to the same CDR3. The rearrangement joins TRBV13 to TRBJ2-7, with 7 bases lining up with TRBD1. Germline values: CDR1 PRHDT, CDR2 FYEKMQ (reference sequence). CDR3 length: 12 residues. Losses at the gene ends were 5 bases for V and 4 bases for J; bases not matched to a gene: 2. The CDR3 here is CASSPDRYEQYF. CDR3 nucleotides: TGTGCCAGCAGCCCGGACAGGTACGAGCAGTACTTC.

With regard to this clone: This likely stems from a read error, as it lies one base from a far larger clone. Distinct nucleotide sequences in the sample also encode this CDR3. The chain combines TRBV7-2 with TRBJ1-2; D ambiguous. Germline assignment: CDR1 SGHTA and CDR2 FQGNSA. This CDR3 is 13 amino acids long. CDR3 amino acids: CASSPDKNYGYTF. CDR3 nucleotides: TGTGCCAGCAGCCCAGACAAAAACTATGGCTACACCTTT.

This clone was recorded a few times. The CDR3 is CASSIGTGGNTEAFF. The CDR3 nucleotides are TGTGCCAGTAGTATAGGGACAGGGGGGAACACTGAAGCTTTCTTT. The chain has TRBV19 and TRBJ1-1; 10 nucleotides agree with TRBD1. Germline V gene data show CDR1 as LNHDA and CDR2 as SQIVND (reference sequence). V lost 1 base, J lost 1 base, and 0 bases stayed unmatched. The CDR3 totals 15 residues. The whole variable domain, filled in from reference TRBV19 and TRBJ1-1, reads DGGITQSPKYLFRKEGQNVTLSCEQNLNHDAMYWYRQDPGQGLRLIYYSQIVNDFQKGDIAEGYSVSREKKESFPLTVTSAQKNPTAFYLCASSIGTGGNTEAFFGQGTRLTVV.

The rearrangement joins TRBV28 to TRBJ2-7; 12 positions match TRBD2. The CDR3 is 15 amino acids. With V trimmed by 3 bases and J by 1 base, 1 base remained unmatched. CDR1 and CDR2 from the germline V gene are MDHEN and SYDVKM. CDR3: CASSFGTSGSYEQYF. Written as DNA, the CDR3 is TGTGCCAGCAGTTTTGGGACTAGCGGGTCCTACGAGCAGTACTTC.

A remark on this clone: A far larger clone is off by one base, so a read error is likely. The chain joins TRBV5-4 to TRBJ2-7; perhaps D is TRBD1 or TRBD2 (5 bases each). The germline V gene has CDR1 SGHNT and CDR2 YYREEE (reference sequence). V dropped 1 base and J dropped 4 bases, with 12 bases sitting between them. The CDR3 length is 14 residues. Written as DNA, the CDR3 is TGTGCCAGCAGCTTGTGTAGCAGGGAGTACGAGCAGTACTTC. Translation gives CASSLCSREYEQYF.

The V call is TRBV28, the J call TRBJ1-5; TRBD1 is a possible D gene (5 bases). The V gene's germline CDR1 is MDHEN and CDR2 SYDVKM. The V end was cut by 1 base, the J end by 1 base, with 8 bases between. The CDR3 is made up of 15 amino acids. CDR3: CASSLSGQSNQPQHF. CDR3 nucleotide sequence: TGTGCCAGCAGTTTATCAGGGCAAAGCAATCAGCCCCAGCATTTT.

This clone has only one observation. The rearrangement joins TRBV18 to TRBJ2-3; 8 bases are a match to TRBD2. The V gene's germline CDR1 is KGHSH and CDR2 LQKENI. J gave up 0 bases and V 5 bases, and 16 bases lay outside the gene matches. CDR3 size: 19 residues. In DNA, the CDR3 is TGTGCCAGCTCATCCTACTCAATAGCGGGGTATCCTAGCACAGATACGCAGTATTTT. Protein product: CASSSYSIAGYPSTDTQYF.

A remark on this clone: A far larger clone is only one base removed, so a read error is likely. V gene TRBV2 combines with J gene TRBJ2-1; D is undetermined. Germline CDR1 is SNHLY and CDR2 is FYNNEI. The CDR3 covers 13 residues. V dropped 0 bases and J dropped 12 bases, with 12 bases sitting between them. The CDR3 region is CASSEAFSHGQFF. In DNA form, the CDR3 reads TGTGCCAGCAGTGAAGCATTTTCCCATGGGCAGTTCTTC.

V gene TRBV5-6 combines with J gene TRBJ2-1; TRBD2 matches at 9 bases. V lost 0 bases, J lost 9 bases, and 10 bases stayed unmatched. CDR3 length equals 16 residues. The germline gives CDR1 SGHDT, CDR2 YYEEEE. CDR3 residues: CASSLGFSGSSGEQFF. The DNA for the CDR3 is TGTGCCAGCAGCTTGGGGTTTAGCGGGAGTTCAGGTGAGCAGTTCTTC.

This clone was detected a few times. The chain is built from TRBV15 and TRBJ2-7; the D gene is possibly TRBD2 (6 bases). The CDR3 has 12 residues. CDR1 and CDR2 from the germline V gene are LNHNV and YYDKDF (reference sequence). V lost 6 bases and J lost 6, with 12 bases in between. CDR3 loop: CATSPGLREQYF. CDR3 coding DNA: TGTGCCACCAGTCCGGGACTCCGCGAGCAGTACTTC.

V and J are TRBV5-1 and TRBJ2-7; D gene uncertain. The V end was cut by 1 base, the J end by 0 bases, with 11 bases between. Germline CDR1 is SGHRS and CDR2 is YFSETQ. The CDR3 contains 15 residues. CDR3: CASSLHGDSSYEQYF. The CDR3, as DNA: TGCGCCAGCAGCTTGCACGGTGATAGCTCCTACGAGCAGTACTTC.

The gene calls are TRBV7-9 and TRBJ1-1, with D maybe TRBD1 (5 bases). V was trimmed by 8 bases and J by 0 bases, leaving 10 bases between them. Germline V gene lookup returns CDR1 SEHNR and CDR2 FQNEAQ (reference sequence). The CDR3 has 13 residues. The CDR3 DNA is TGTGCCAGCCAGGGTCAGTTGAACACTGAAGCTTTCTTT. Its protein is CASQGQLNTEAFF.

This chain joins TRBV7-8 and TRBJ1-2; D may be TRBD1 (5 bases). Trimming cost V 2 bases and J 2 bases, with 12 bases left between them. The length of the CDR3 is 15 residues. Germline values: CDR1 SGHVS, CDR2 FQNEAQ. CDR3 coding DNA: TGTGCCAGCAGCTTACAGGGTTTGCTGAACTATGGCTACACCTTC. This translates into CASSLQGLLNYGYTF. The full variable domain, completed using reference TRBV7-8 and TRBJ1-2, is GAGVSQSPRYKVAKRGQDVALRCDPISGHVSLFWYQQALGQGPEFLTYFQNEAQLDKSGLPSDRFFAERPEGSVSTLKIQRTQQEDSAVYLCASSLQGLLNYGYTFGSGTRLTVV.

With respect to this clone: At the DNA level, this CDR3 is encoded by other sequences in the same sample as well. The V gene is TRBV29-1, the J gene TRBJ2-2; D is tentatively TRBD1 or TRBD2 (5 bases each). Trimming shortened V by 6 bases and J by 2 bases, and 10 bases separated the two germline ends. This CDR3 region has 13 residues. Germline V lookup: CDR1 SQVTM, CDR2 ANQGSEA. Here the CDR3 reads CSVRDGNTGELFF. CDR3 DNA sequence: TGCAGCGTCCGGGACGGAAACACCGGGGAGCTGTTTTTT.

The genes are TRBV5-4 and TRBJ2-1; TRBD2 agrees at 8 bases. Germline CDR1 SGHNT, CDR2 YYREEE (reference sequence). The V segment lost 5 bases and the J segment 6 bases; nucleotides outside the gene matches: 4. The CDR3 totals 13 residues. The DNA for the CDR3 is TGTGCCAGCAGTCCCACTAGCGGCAATGAGCAGTTCTTC. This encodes CASSPTSGNEQFF.

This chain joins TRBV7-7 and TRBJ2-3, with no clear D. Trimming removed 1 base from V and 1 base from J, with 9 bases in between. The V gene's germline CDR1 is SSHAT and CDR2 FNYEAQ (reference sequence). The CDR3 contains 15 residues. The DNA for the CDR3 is TGTGCCAGCAGCTTAGGGTCGGATCGCACAGATACGCAGTATTTT. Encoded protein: CASSLGSDRTDTQYF. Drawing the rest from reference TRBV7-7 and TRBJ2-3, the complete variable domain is GAGVSQSPRYKVTKRGQDVTLRCDPISSHATLYWYQQALGQGPEFLTYFNYEAQPDKSGLPSDRFSAERPEGSISTLTIQRTEQRDSAMYRCASSLGSDRTDTQYFGPGTRLTVL.